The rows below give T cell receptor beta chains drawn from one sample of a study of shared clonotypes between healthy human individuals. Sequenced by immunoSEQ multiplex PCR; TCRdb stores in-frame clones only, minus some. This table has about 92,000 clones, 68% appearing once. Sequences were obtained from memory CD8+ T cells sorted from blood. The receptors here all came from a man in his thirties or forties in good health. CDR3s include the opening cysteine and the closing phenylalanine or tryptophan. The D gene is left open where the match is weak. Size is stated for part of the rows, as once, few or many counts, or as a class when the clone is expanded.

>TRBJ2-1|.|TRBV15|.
CATSTRDSYNEQFF
TGTGCCACCAGCACCAGGGACTCCTACAATGAGCAGTTCTTC
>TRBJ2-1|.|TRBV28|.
CASSLTGYNEQFF
TGTGCCAGCAGTTTAACAGGCTACAATGAGCAGTTCTTC
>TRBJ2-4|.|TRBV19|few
CASRSFSGPKNIQYF
TGTGCCAGTAGATCATTTAGCGGTCCCAAAAACATTCAGTACTTC
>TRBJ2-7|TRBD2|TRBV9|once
CASSVTSGTYEQYF
TGTGCCAGCAGCGTAACTAGCGGGACCTACGAGCAGTACTTC
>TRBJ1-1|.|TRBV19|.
CASSTATGLNTEAFF
TGTGCCAGTAGTACAGCGACAGGCCTGAACACTGAAGCTTTCTTT
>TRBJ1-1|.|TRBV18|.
CASSLMGLDAGDTEAFF
TGTGCCAGCTCGCTAATGGGGCTAGATGCCGGGGACACTGAAGCTTTCTTT
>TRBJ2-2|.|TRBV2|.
CASSPPRERGGELFF
TGTGCCAGCAGTCCCCCCAGGGAAAGAGGCGGGGAGCTGTTTTTT
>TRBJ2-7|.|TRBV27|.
CASRRAPYEQYF
TGTGCCAGCAGGAGAGCGCCCTACGAGCAGTACTTC
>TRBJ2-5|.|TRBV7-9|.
CASSLAGLQETQYF
TGTGCCAGCAGCTTAGCCGGACTCCAAGAGACCCAGTACTTC
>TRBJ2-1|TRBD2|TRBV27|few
CASSPPTSGLYEQFF
TGTGCCAGCAGTCCGCCGACTAGCGGGTTGTATGAGCAGTTCTTC
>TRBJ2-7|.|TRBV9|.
CASSREGGYEQYF
TGTGCCAGCTCCCGTGAGGGGGGCTACGAGCAGTACTTC
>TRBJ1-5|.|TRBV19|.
CASGLIYGNQPQHF
TGTGCCAGTGGGTTAATTTACGGAAATCAGCCCCAGCATTTT
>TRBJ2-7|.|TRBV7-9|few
CASSFIRGSDYEQYF
TGTGCCAGCAGCTTCATCAGGGGTTCGGACTACGAGCAGTACTTC